This T cell receptor (beta chain) was retrieved from a study of T-cell reconstitution after alpha-beta-depleted transplantation in children. Study-wide findings and caveats: It was reported that alpha-beta T cells came from several hundred expanded graft clones (about two months after transplant). From newly produced T cells came most of the T-cell counts and diversity one year after transplant.

Unique molecular identifiers were incorporated when the TCRbeta library was constructed. TCRdb reprocessed the PCR reads via MiXCR and lists one record per CDR3 protein. The table lists about 150,000 distinct CDR3 sequences, 8% to 10% of them singletons. The table lists this clonotype with a few counts. Its antigen is currently unknown. Trimming left V 5 bases short and J 7 bases short, with 11 bases between. CDR3 length: 12 amino acids. Germline V gene data show CDR1 as SEHNR and CDR2 as FQNEAQ (reference sequence). This receptor was obtained from a female patient aged 2-10 years who had a stem cell transplant for congenital amegakaryocytic thrombocytopenia, so the T cells may come from the graft donor. This specimen consisted of PBMCs, mostly from graft donor cells, obtained 180 days after TCRalphabeta/CD19-depleted stem cell transplant. The chain couples TRBV7-9 to TRBJ1-1; D possibly corresponds to TRBD1 (6 bases). Here the CDR3 reads CASSRQAFEAFF. The DNA of the CDR3 is TGTGCCAGCAGCCGACAGGCCTTTGAAGCTTTCTTT.